The sequence of this TCR beta chain was determined in a study of CD8+ T cells in alopecia areata. The study's findings and limits: Although TCR sharing was seen in mice, sharing across patients was less clear, possibly for HLA-related reasons. Affected lesional scalp, above all in alopecia totalis/universalis, was more clonal than normal scalp.

Alopecia areata patients provided lesional scalp punch biopsies and peripheral blood. Sorted out of PBMCs were CD4+ T cells and CD8+ T cells. The CDR3 covers 14 residues. RNA was isolated and reverse transcribed to cDNA, the sequencing template. Profiling relied on immunoSEQ multiplex PCR, and the TCRdb table lists in-frame clones only, not all of them. Of 150,000 to 200,000 clones listed, about 67% are singletons. Concerning this clone: Antigen: not known.

The clonotype was recovered from a human donor with alopecia areata. V gene TRBV21-1 combines with J gene TRBJ1-5; no check of the table's D call, TRBD1, against the DNA was made. TRBV21-1 is labeled a pseudogene. The sequenced sample was CD8+ T cells sorted from blood, obtained at week 0. The CDR3 nucleotides read TGTGCCAGCAGCAAGTTGGGGGCCAATCAGCCCCAGCATTTT. Amino acid sequence: CASSKLGANQPQHF.